The 25 T cell receptor beta chains reported below all come from one sample, sequenced in a study of T cell repertoires in cytomegalovirus infection. TCRdb passed the reads through MiXCR, listing each CDR3 protein once. The repertoire holds under 350,000 distinct CDR3 sequences, approximately 8.9% seen once, with over 2.5% in the top ten. Sequencing was performed on PBMCs. These receptors all stem from a human donor in good health (CMV status not recorded). Some clones in this sample may be carry-over from other donors' samples.

The chain uses TRBV20-1 and TRBJ2-7, with D possibly being TRBD2 (6 bases). V lost 5 bases to trimming and J lost 4 bases, with 6 bases between them. This CDR3 is built from 10 residues. Germline assignment: CDR1 DFQATT and CDR2 SNEGSKA (reference sequence). The CDR3 loop reads CSAREYEQYV. The DNA for the CDR3 is TGCAGTGCTCGGGAGTACGAGCAGTACGTC.

This clonotype has at least ten counts. The chain combines TRBV19 with TRBJ1-2; D is unclear. The CDR3 consists of 12 residues. Germline V CDR1 and CDR2: LNHDA, SQIVND (reference sequence). V gave up 6 bases and J gave up 4 bases, with 9 bases separating them. CDR3 residues: CASRLPGYGYTF. In DNA form, the CDR3 reads TGTGCCAGTAGACTTCCGGGCTATGGCTACACCTTC.

The chain uses TRBV6-5 and TRBJ2-2; D not resolved. The CDR3 is 16 residues long. Germline V CDR1 and CDR2: MNHEY, SVGAGI. Trimming shortened V by 2 bases and J by 1 base, and 11 bases separated the two germline ends. This CDR3 reads CASSYDPVLNTGELFF. CDR3 coding DNA: TGTGCCAGCAGTTACGACCCAGTTCTGAACACCGGGGAGCTGTTTTTT.

The table lists this clonotype with many counts. This chain joins TRBV4-1 and TRBJ2-7, with 8 positions matching TRBD1. The CDR3 is 16 amino acids. Germline CDR1 and CDR2: MGHRA and YSYEKL. Trimming cost V 0 bases and J 3 bases; bases outside gene matches: 7. The CDR3 DNA is TGCGCCAGCAGCCAAGAGGTCGGACAGGGCGGCTACGAGCAGTACTTC. Translating gives CASSQEVGQGGYEQYF.

In this sample, this clonotype turned up many times. This chain joins TRBV7-2 and TRBJ2-2; possibly TRBD1 for D (6 bases). Trimming stripped 2 bases from V and 4 bases from J, with 11 bases between. CDR1 is SGHTA and CDR2 is FQGNSA in the germline V gene. This CDR3 has 15 amino acids. CDR3 sequence: CASSLRWTATGELFF. CDR3 bases: TGTGCCAGCAGCTTAAGGTGGACAGCCACCGGGGAGCTGTTTTTT.

V usage is TRBV12-3 or TRBV12-4 and J usage is TRBJ1-2; 9 bases are a match to TRBD1. The ends lost 7 bases at V and 4 bases at J; junction bases unmatched: 10. The CDR3 runs to 15 residues. CDR3 coding DNA: TGTGCCAGCACCCTAGATGGGACAGGGTGCTATGGCTACACCTTC. Translation: CASTLDGTGCYGYTF.

This clonotype occurred many times. The chain joins TRBV28 to TRBJ1-1; TRBD1 aligns across 10 bases. The germline gives CDR1 MDHEN, CDR2 SYDVKM. Germline trimming cut 8 bases from V and 4 bases from J; bases unmatched to any gene: 4. The CDR3 has 13 amino acids. The CDR3: CASAWTGGTEAFF. For the CDR3, the DNA is TGTGCCAGCGCCTGGACAGGGGGCACTGAAGCTTTCTTT.

This clonotype has ten or more counts. The chain links TRBV20-1 to TRBJ1-5; D may be TRBD1 (6 bases). There are 16 residues in the CDR3. Trimming removed 1 base at V and 2 bases at J, with 15 bases between. The germline V gene has CDR1 DFQATT and CDR2 SNEGSKA (reference sequence). The DNA of the CDR3 is TGCAGTGCTAGAGTCCGGGGGCTGGGTGGCAATCAGCCCCAGCATTTT. It encodes CSARVRGLGGNQPQHF.

This clonotype appeared many times. Written as DNA, the CDR3 is TGTGCCAGCAGCTTCGGCCAAGGCACTGAAGCTTTCTTT. Encoded protein: CASSFGQGTEAFF. V is TRBV7-9 and J is TRBJ1-1; no clear D. The CDR3 has 13 residues. Deletions cut 3 bases from V and 4 bases from J, with 9 bases between. CDR1 is SEHNR, CDR2 FQNEAQ, per germline (reference sequence).

The sample holds many counts of this clonotype. The chain couples TRBV7-9 to TRBJ2-1; D might be TRBD2 (5 bases). The CDR3 contains 16 residues. Trimming shortened V by 2 bases and J by 1 base, and 12 bases separated the two germline ends. Looked up from germline, CDR1 is SEHNR and CDR2 is FQNEAQ (reference sequence). CDR3 DNA: TGTGCCAGCAGCTTATATGAGGGTGGATCCTACAATGAGCAGTTCTTC. Amino acid sequence: CASSLYEGGSYNEQFF.

At least ten counts were recorded for this clonotype. V usage is TRBV28 and J usage is TRBJ2-1, with 9 positions matching TRBD1. V shed 7 bases, J shed 3 bases, and the junction held 4 bases outside the gene matches. Germline CDR1 is MDHEN and CDR2 is SYDVKM. This CDR3 contains 14 residues. Here the CDR3 DNA reads TGTGCCAGCATCTCGGGACAGGGCTACAATGAGCAGTTCTTC. Its translation: CASISGQGYNEQFF.

The chain combines TRBV6-2 or TRBV6-3 with TRBJ2-2, with a weak D call TRBD1 (6 bases). CDR1 and CDR2 (germline): MNHEY, SVGEGT. Trimming stripped 7 bases from V and 4 bases from J, with 13 bases between. The CDR3 totals 14 residues. The CDR3 DNA reads as TGTGCCAGCATCAGGGGATGGGTCACCGGGGAGCTGTTTTTT. Protein product: CASIRGWVTGELFF.

This clonotype was recorded once. This chain joins TRBV20-1 and TRBJ2-5; 12 bases line up with TRBD2. Germline loops: CDR1 DFQATT, CDR2 SNEGSKA (reference sequence). Trimming at V came to 5 bases and at J to 2 bases, leaving 6 bases not matched to a gene. The CDR3 loop spans 15 amino acids. In DNA, the CDR3 is TGCAGTGCTTCACTAGCGGGGGGCCGACAAGAGACCCAGTACTTC. This sequence encodes CSASLAGGRQETQYF.

This clonotype was seen at least ten times. The V gene is TRBV7-2, the J gene TRBJ2-3; 7 positions agree with TRBD1. The CDR3 is 17 residues long. J was trimmed by 0 bases and V by 5 bases; bases with no gene match: 11. CDR1 and CDR2 from the germline V gene are SGHTA and FQGNSA. Written as DNA, the CDR3 is TGTGCCAGCAGCCCCTTGGGACAGACCTCTAGCACAGATACGCAGTATTTT. Protein product: CASSPLGQTSSTDTQYF.

This clonotype has ten or more counts. The V call is TRBV4-3, the J call TRBJ2-2, with TRBD1 as a possible D gene (5 bases). Trimming left V 4 bases short and J 1 base short, with 16 bases between. The CDR3 length is 17 residues. Germline V gene lookup returns CDR1 LGHNA and CDR2 YSLEER. CDR3 nucleotides: TGCGCCAGCAGCCCAGTAATTGCGACAGTGAACACCGGGGAGCTGTTTTTT. Protein sequence: CASSPVIATVNTGELFF.

There are many counts of this clonotype. This sequence joins TRBV20-1 and TRBJ2-1; a possible D gene is TRBD1 (6 bases). The CDR3 is 16 amino acids. Per germline, CDR1 DFQATT and CDR2 SNEGSKA (reference sequence). V was shortened by 1 base and J by 3 bases, with 16 bases between the two germline ends. The CDR3 bases are TGCAGTGCTAGAGTCCAGGGGCTGGGGTACTACAATGAGCAGTTCTTC. It codes for CSARVQGLGYYNEQFF.

This clonotype was seen many times. The junction and the germline gene differ at one end; a read error may be behind it. V is TRBV7-2 and J is TRBJ2-5; D gene unclear. The CDR3 length is 15 residues. Germline lookup yields CDR1 SGHTA and CDR2 FQGNSA. This CDR3 reads CASTLMEWGWETQYF. The CDR3 bases are TGTGCCAGCACCTTAATGGAGTGGGGTTGGGAGACCCAGTACTTC. Looking up the rest from reference TRBV7-2 and TRBJ2-5 gives the full variable domain: GAGVSQSPSNKVTEKGKDVELRCDPISGHTALYWYRQSLGQGLEFLIYFQGNSAPDKSGLPSDRFSAERTGGSVSTLTIQRTQQEDSAVYLCASTLMEWGWETQYFGPGTRLLVL.

At least ten counts were recorded for this clonotype. The V gene is TRBV12-3 or TRBV12-4, the J gene TRBJ1-1, with D unclear. This CDR3 comprises 15 residues. V was trimmed by 2 bases and J by 1 base, leaving 11 bases between them. The CDR3 sequence: CASSLSGRANTEAFF. Here the CDR3 DNA reads TGTGCCAGCAGTTTAAGCGGGCGGGCGAACACTGAAGCTTTCTTT.

The sample holds many counts of this clonotype. The CDR3 spells CASSLEGGERETQYF. For the CDR3, the DNA is TGTGCCAGCAGCTTAGAAGGGGGGGAACGAGAGACCCAGTACTTC. The chain couples TRBV7-6 to TRBJ2-5; D might be TRBD2 (7 bases). Trimming shortened V by 1 base and J by 4 bases, and 13 bases separated the two germline ends. Germline loops: CDR1 SGHVS, CDR2 FNYEAQ. CDR3 size: 15 residues.

This clonotype has at least ten counts. The chain has TRBV18 and TRBJ2-3; no clear D gene. CDR1 and CDR2 from the germline V gene are KGHSH and LQKENI. The CDR3 spans 15 residues. V was cut by 3 bases and J by 2 bases, with 12 bases left in between. CDR3 residues: CASSPKIAVTDTQYF. The CDR3 DNA follows: TGTGCCAGCTCACCGAAAATTGCGGTCACAGATACGCAGTATTTT. Full variable domain (remainder filled in from reference TRBV18 and TRBJ2-3): NAGVMQNPRHLVRRRGQEARLRCSPMKGHSHVYWYRQLPEEGLKFMVYLQKENIIDESGMPKERFSAEFPKEGPSILRIQQVVRGDSAAYFCASSPKIAVTDTQYFGPGTRLTVL.

This clonotype was picked up many times. This chain links TRBV28 with TRBJ1-1; D possibly corresponds to TRBD1 (6 bases). The CDR3 sequence is 15 residues long. Germline V gives CDR1 MDHEN, CDR2 SYDVKM. The V gene lost 10 bases and the J gene lost 11 bases, with 29 bases spanning the gap. The CDR3 loop reads CATIPPGRGQGGAFF. Here the CDR3 DNA reads TGTGCCACCATTCCCCCGGGACGGGGGCAAGGGGGGGCTTTCTTT.

This clonotype was seen ten or more times. The chain combines TRBV10-3 with TRBJ2-3; TRBD2 agrees at 8 bases. The V gene's germline CDR1 is ENHRY and CDR2 SYGVKD. The CDR3 runs to 17 residues. The trim removed 0 bases at V and 0 bases at J, leaving 5 bases unmatched. CDR3 nucleotides: TGTGCCATCAGTGAGTCCCCTAGCGGGTCTAGCACAGATACGCAGTATTTT. The encoded protein is CAISESPSGSSTDTQYF.

In the case of this clonotype: A much more abundant neighbour one base away suggests this may be a read error. The rearrangement joins TRBV6-2 or TRBV6-3 to TRBJ1-5, with TRBD1 matching over 7 bases. The germline gives CDR1 MNHEY, CDR2 SVGEGT. V was pared by 6 bases and J by 3 bases, with 8 bases of the junction left unmatched. The CDR3 is 15 amino acids. The CDR3 sequence: CASRKTGAFNQPQHF. DNA of the CDR3: TGTGCCAGCAGAAAAACAGGGGCGTTCAATCAGCCCCAGCATTTT.

This clonotype was counted at least ten times. The rearrangement links TRBV29-1 to TRBJ1-1; 7 nucleotides line up with TRBD1. J lost 8 bases, V lost 4 bases, and 10 bases had no gene match. Germline CDR1 SQVTM, CDR2 ANQGSEA. The CDR3 spans 13 residues. CDR3 region: CSVGGQALWEAFF. DNA of the CDR3: TGCAGCGTTGGAGGACAGGCTCTCTGGGAAGCTTTCTTT. The complete variable domain, with remaining parts taken from reference TRBV29-1 and TRBJ1-1, reads SAVISQKPSRDICQRGTSLTIQCQVDSQVTMMFWYRQQPGQSLTLIATANQGSEATYESGFVIDKFPISRPNLTFSTLTVSNMSPEDSSIYLCSVGGQALWEAFFGQGTRLTVV.

This chain joins TRBV28 and TRBJ1-2; 8 positions agree with TRBD1. V gave up 7 bases and J gave up 2 bases; unmatched junction bases: 9. The CDR3 totals 15 residues. Germline CDR1 and CDR2: MDHEN and SYDVKM. Written as DNA, the CDR3 is TGTGCCAGCAACGGCGCGGACAGGGTCAACTATGGCTACACCTTC. Its protein product is CASNGADRVNYGYTF.